These T cell receptor beta chains were read from a single sample in a study of tumor-infiltrating lymphocytes in primary liver carcinoma. TCRdb recomputed calls from the multiplex PCR reads with MiXCR, one row per CDR3 protein. Among 250,000 to 400,000 distinct CDR3 sequences, roughly two thirds were seen once, and the ten largest hold about 9.4%. Sample: peripheral blood. Receptors originate from a middle-aged man with primary liver carcinoma and hepatitis B virus infection. CDR3s include the opening cysteine and the closing phenylalanine or tryptophan. A D gene is named only where the DNA matches it firmly. Clone size is shown for a subset of rows, as once, few, many or a class of expanded clone.

V gene	J gene	clone size	D gene	CDR3 DNA	CDR3 protein
TRBV7-9	TRBJ2-2	-	TRBD2	TGTGCCAGCAGCTTAGGGACGACTAGCGGGAGCGAGGAGCTGTTTTTT	CASSLGTTSGSEELFF
TRBV5-5	TRBJ2-3	-	-	TGTGCCAGCAGCTTGGGGACAAGGATCGGGACTAGCACAGATACGCAGTATTTT	CASSLGTRIGTSTDTQYF
TRBV4-3	TRBJ2-2	once	-	TGCGCCAGCAGCCACCTCGACTTCTCGTTAGGCGGGGAGCTGTTTTTT	CASSHLDFSLGGELFF
TRBV27	TRBJ1-1	-	-	TGTGCCAGCAGTTTGGTTCCGGAGGCTGAAGCTTTCTTT	CASSLVPEAEAFF
TRBV2	TRBJ2-1	once	TRBD2	TGTGCCAGCAGTGGGGCACTAGCGTACTACAATGAGCAGTTCTTC	CASSGALAYYNEQFF
TRBV6-5	TRBJ1-2	-	-	TGTGCCAGCAAAGATGCTGCCGGGACAAGAAATGGCTACACCTTC	CASKDAAGTRNGYTF
TRBV4-1	TRBJ1-2	-	-	TGCGCCAGCAGCCAAGAAAGCGGACAGCCTCGTTGGGACTATGGCTACACCTTC	CASSQESGQPRWDYGYTF
TRBV11-2	TRBJ2-5	-	-	TGTGCCAGCAGCGCAGGGACATTACAAGAGACCCAATACTTC	CASSAGTLQETQYF
TRBV5-1	TRBJ2-1	-	TRBD2	TGCGCCAGCAGTTACTTTAGACTAGCGGGCCTCAATGAGCGGTTCTTC	CASSYFRLAGLNERFF
TRBV30	TRBJ1-3	-	-	TGTGGGGTACTCTCTGGAAACACCATATATTTT	CGVLSGNTIYF
TRBV29-1	TRBJ2-5	-	-	TGCGGCGTTGGAGGTGCGGGGCGAGAGACCCAGTACTTC	CGVGGAGRETQYF
TRBV5-6	TRBJ1-3	-	-	TGTGCCAGCAGCTTGGGCCCCTCTGAAAACACCATATATTTT	CASSLGPSENTIYF
TRBV7-9	TRBJ2-1	many	-	TGTGCCAGCAGCTTACAGGAGTATGAGCAGTTCTTC	CASSLQEYEQFF
TRBV7-9	TRBJ2-1	-	-	TGTGCCAGCAGCCAACCCCGACAGCCGGGAGTCTACAATGAGCAGTTCTTT	CASSQPRQPGVYNEQFF
TRBV12-3/TRBV12-4	TRBJ2-1	few	-	TGTGCCAGCAGTCAAAGCGGGGAGCAGTTCTTC	CASSQSGEQFF
TRBV12-3/TRBV12-4	TRBJ2-5	many	-	TGTGCCAGCAGTCAGGGGCCGGAGACCCAGTACTTC	CASSQGPETQYF
TRBV30	TRBJ1-5	few	-	TGTGCCTGGAGCGCCGGGGATCAGCCCCAGCATTTT	CAWSAGDQPQHF
TRBV5-1	TRBJ2-7	few	TRBD1	TGCGCCAGCAGCCGTAACAGGGGTGCCTACGAGCAGTACTTC	CASSRNRGAYEQYF
TRBV2	TRBJ2-1	-	-	TGTGCCAGCAGTTACATAGGAAGCAACGGGAATGAGCAGTTCTTC	CASSYIGSNGNEQFF
TRBV12-5	TRBJ2-1	-	-	TGTGCTAGTAGGGCCGGGACAACAGAAAATGAGCAGTTCTTC	CASRAGTTENEQFF
TRBV7-9	TRBJ2-7	-	-	TGTGCCAGCAAATCTGAGGGGGATCCCTACGAGCAGTACTTC	CASKSEGDPYEQYF
TRBV20-1	TRBJ2-6	-	-	TGCAGTGCTAGAGAGCGACATGGGGCGAAGTCTGGGGCCAACGTCCTGACTTTC	CSARERHGAKSGANVLTF
TRBV20-1	TRBJ2-1	-	-	TGCAGTGCAAAGTTAGGTGAGCAGTTCTTC	CSAKLGEQFF
TRBV5-6	TRBJ2-7	many	-	TGTGCCAGCAGCTTCCTCACGAGCGAGCAGTACTTC	CASSFLTSEQYF
TRBV28	TRBJ1-4	-	-	TGTGCCAGCAGTCCCGGACGGGAAGAAAAACTGTTTTTT	CASSPGREEKLFF
TRBV5-4	TRBJ1-4	-	-	TGTGCCAGCAGCGTCTCAGGAGGGGCTAATGAAAAACTGTTTTTT	CASSVSGGANEKLFF
TRBV11-1	TRBJ2-1	-	-	TGTGCCAGCAGCGCAGTCGGAGATATTTACAATGAGCAGTTCTTC	CASSAVGDIYNEQFF
TRBV6-5	TRBJ2-1	-	TRBD2	TGTGCCAACAGTCCAGAGACTAGCTCCTCGTGGGTCTTC	CANSPETSSSWVF
TRBV6-1	TRBJ2-2	few	-	TGTGCCAGCAGTGAACAGAAATTTGCGAACACCGAGGAGCTGTTTTTT	CASSEQKFANTEELFF
TRBV20-1	TRBJ2-2	-	-	TGCAGTGCTAGAGATGGGGTGGGAGGAGCCGGGGAGCTGTTTTTT	CSARDGVGGAGELFF